The next 8 T cell receptor beta chains were all read from a single sample in a study of T cell repertoires in cytomegalovirus infection (dated by TCRdb to about 2019). Sequenced on an Illumina HiSeq 1500. TCRdb reworked the public reads: Q25 trimming with fastp, MiXCR clone assembly, productive beta chains retained. Rows merge per CDR3 protein into single entries with the most common DNA and genes. The sample data list around 740,000 distinct CDR3 sequences, and under 40% of these were observed just once. The ten largest clonotypes hold about 2.8% of the sample. The sample comprised PBMCs. These receptors all come from a human donor in good health (CMV status not recorded). Some clones in this sample may be carry-over from other donors' samples.

The sample holds a few counts of this clonotype. V gene TRBV6-5 combines with J gene TRBJ1-3, with 7 bases identical to TRBD1. Germline V gene data show CDR1 as MNHEY and CDR2 as SVGAGI. V was clipped by 6 bases and J by 0 bases; unmatched bases: 14. CDR3 length equals 18 residues. The CDR3 sequence is CASRKGTDLVASGNTIYF. The CDR3 DNA sequence: TGTGCCAGCAGGAAGGGGACAGACCTCGTCGCCTCTGGAAACACCATATATTTT.

There are a few counts of this clonotype. The V gene is TRBV24-1, the J gene TRBJ1-6; TRBD1 matches 7 bases. Germline V gene lookup returns CDR1 KGHDR and CDR2 SFDVKD. CDR3 size: 17 residues. Trimming removed 6 bases from V and 11 bases from J; junction bases left unmatched: 18. The CDR3, as DNA: TGTGCCACCAGTCCCCCCGGGGTGCGACAGGGCGAAACACCCCTCCACTTT. This sequence encodes CATSPPGVRQGETPLHF.

This clonotype was recorded many times. The chain couples TRBV5-6 to TRBJ2-4; D gene unclear. Germline assignment: CDR1 SGHDT and CDR2 YYEEEE. V was cut by 0 bases and J by 1 base, with 5 bases left in between. The CDR3 has 14 amino acids. The CDR3: CASSLGRAKNIQYF. The CDR3 DNA sequence: TGTGCCAGCAGCTTGGGTAGGGCCAAAAACATTCAGTACTTC.

V and J are TRBV11-3 and TRBJ2-5, with 10 bases that match TRBD2. This CDR3 contains 18 residues. Germline V gene data show CDR1 as SGHNT and CDR2 as YENEEA. The junction had 17 bases not matched to a gene; V was cut back by 5 bases and J by 5 bases. As DNA, the CDR3 is TGTGCCAGCAGCCCCCAGCCCGGACTAGCGGCCCTCACGGAGACCCAGTACTTC. It yields the protein CASSPQPGLAALTETQYF. Combining the CDR3 with reference TRBV11-3 and TRBJ2-5 gives the whole variable domain EAGVVQSPRYKIIEKKQPVAFWCNPISGHNTLYWYLQNLGQGPELLIRYENEEAVDDSQLPKDRFSAERLKGVDSTLKIQPAELGDSAVYLCASSPQPGLAALTETQYFGPGTRLLVL.

This clonotype was counted a few times. This rearrangement joins TRBV7-6 to TRBJ2-1, with 13 positions matching TRBD2. Germline values: CDR1 SGHVS, CDR2 FNYEAQ. There are 15 residues in the CDR3. V shed 0 bases and J 9 bases; nucleotides not matched to a gene: 2. This CDR3 is CASSLAGLAGAEQFF. CDR3 nucleotides: TGTGCCAGCAGCTTAGCCGGACTAGCGGGAGCTGAGCAGTTCTTC.

The rearrangement links TRBV7-8 to TRBJ1-2; TRBD1 matches 8 bases. Trimming removed 6 bases from V and 7 bases from J; junction bases left unmatched: 7. The CDR3 extends over 13 amino acids. Per the germline V gene, CDR1 is SGHVS and CDR2 is FQNEAQ. The CDR3 nucleotides read TGTGCCAGCAGTCCAGGGGGCTCTATTGGCTACACCTTC. Translated, it gives CASSPGGSIGYTF.

This CDR3 is CASSAVGTGGPGELFF. DNA of the CDR3: TGTGCCAGCAGCGCGGTCGGGACAGGGGGACCCGGGGAGCTGTTTTTT. The chain is built from TRBV27 and TRBJ2-2, with 11 bases that match TRBD1. This CDR3 has 16 amino acids. From germline, CDR1 is MNHEY and CDR2 SMNVEV (reference sequence). Trimming took 6 bases from V and 6 from J; bases not matched to a gene: 9.

V and J are TRBV7-2 and TRBJ1-2; 7 bases are a match to TRBD1. The J segment lost 4 bases and the V segment lost 6 bases, leaving 8 bases of the junction unmatched. CDR3 size: 14 residues. Germline CDR1 is SGHTA and CDR2 is FQGNSA. The CDR3 loop is CASSIDRVIYGYTF. Here the CDR3 DNA reads TGTGCCAGCAGTATTGACAGGGTTATCTATGGCTACACCTTC. Supplemented by reference TRBV7-2 and TRBJ1-2, the full variable domain reads GAGVSQSPSNKVTEKGKDVELRCDPISGHTALYWYRQSLGQGLEFLIYFQGNSAPDKSGLPSDRFSAERTGGSVSTLTIQRTQQEDSAVYLCASSIDRVIYGYTFGSGTRLTVV.